What follows are 30 T cell receptor beta chains derived from one specimen sequenced in a study of early T cells in non-severe SARS-CoV-2 infection. Each CDR3 protein is one row after TCRdb ran MiXCR on the 5' RACE reads. The table shows approximately 64,000 distinct CDR3 sequences, with 18% occurring only once. The input for sequencing was whole blood, taken at baseline. Source of these receptors: an adult who was a healthcare worker with PCR-confirmed SARS-CoV-2 infection or an uninfected control (not recorded which).

The chain carries TRBV24-1 and TRBJ2-2; tentative D call: TRBD1 (6 bases). V dropped 4 bases and J dropped 7 bases, with 12 bases sitting between them. The germline V gene encodes CDR1 KGHDR and CDR2 SFDVKD. This CDR3 is built from 14 residues. Written as DNA, the CDR3 is TGTGCCACCAGTGACCACGGACAGATCGGGGAGCTGTTTTTT. Amino acid sequence: CATSDHGQIGELFF.

This clonotype has a handful of counts. V usage is TRBV7-2 and J usage is TRBJ1-3; 9 nucleotides agree with TRBD1. Germline V gene sequence: CDR1 SGHTA, CDR2 FQGNSA. The length of the CDR3 is 15 residues. V lost 5 bases and J lost 4; bases outside the gene matches: 6. CDR3: CASSRDRETGNTIYF. CDR3 DNA: TGTGCCAGCAGCAGGGACAGGGAGACCGGAAACACCATATATTTT. The variable domain in full, with the rest retrieved from reference TRBV7-2 and TRBJ1-3, is GAGVSQSPSNKVTEKGKDVELRCDPISGHTALYWYRQSLGQGLEFLIYFQGNSAPDKSGLPSDRFSAERTGGSVSTLTIQRTQQEDSAVYLCASSRDRETGNTIYFGEGSWLTVV.

This clonotype was detected a few times. The chain links TRBV4-2 to TRBJ1-6; TRBD1 matches at 7 bases. Unmatched junction bases numbered 6, after V lost 4 bases and J lost 0 bases. Germline CDR1 and CDR2: LGHNA and YNFKEQ. CDR3 length: 17 residues. This chain's CDR3 is CASSRSTGSSYNSPLHF. CDR3 nucleotide sequence: TGTGCCAGCAGCCGATCGACAGGGAGCTCCTATAATTCACCCCTCCACTTT.

This clonotype showed up just a few times. The rearrangement uses TRBV7-9 and TRBJ2-1; 9 nucleotides agree with TRBD2. The CDR3 sequence is 15 residues long. J lost 5 bases, V lost 1 base, and 3 bases had no gene match. Germline V gene lookup returns CDR1 SEHNR and CDR2 FQNEAQ (reference sequence). The CDR3 loop is CASSLGLAGNNEQFF. The DNA for the CDR3 is TGTGCCAGCAGCTTAGGCCTAGCGGGGAACAATGAGCAGTTCTTC.

This clonotype was seen a few times. J is TRBJ1-1 and V is TRBV25-1; TRBD1 matches 7 bases. The length of the CDR3 is 13 residues. V lost 10 bases, J lost 4 bases, and 9 bases stayed unmatched. Germline loops: CDR1 MGHDK, CDR2 SYGVNS. CDR3 DNA sequence: TGTGCCACCCGAGGGGGACAGTTCACTGAAGCTTTCTTT. Residues: CATRGGQFTEAFF. Together with reference TRBV25-1 and TRBJ1-1, the CDR3 gives the full variable domain: EADIYQTPRYLVIGTGKKITLECSQTMGHDKMYWYQQDPGMELHLIHYSYGVNSTEKGDLSSESTVSRIRTEHFPLTLESARPSHTSQYLCATRGGQFTEAFFGQGTRLTVV.

The rearrangement joins TRBV12-3 or TRBV12-4 to TRBJ2-7; D unclear. The V gene lost 6 bases and the J gene lost 0 bases, with 12 bases spanning the gap. The CDR3 consists of 14 residues. CDR3 sequence (DNA): TGTGCCAGCAGACTACAATCAAGCTCCTACGAGCAGTACTTC. Translation: CASRLQSSSYEQYF.

This clonotype has a handful of counts. The chain couples TRBV28 to TRBJ2-7; D tentatively fits TRBD1 or TRBD2 (5 bases each). The CDR3 spans 18 residues. The V and J ends lost 6 bases and 1 base respectively, with 25 bases between them. The germline CDR1 and CDR2 sequences are MDHEN and SYDVKM. CDR3 nucleotide sequence: TGTGCCAGCAGCCCTACCCTCGCCTTAGAGGGGCTGTCCTACGAGCAGTACTTC. Amino acids: CASSPTLALEGLSYEQYF.

The genes are TRBV6-2 or TRBV6-3 and TRBJ2-5; D is ambiguous. This CDR3 region has 12 residues. Germline V gene lookup returns CDR1 MNHEY and CDR2 SVGEGT. Trimming left V 2 bases short and J 4 bases short, with 5 bases between. The CDR3 loop is CASSYPTETQYF. The CDR3 DNA follows: TGTGCCAGCAGTTACCCGACAGAGACCCAGTACTTC.

Only a few counts were recorded for this clonotype. The CDR3 coding sequence is TGTGCCAGCAGAGGCCCGACAGGGCCCGGGGAGCTGTTTTTT. Its translation: CASRGPTGPGELFF. This chain joins TRBV12-3 or TRBV12-4 and TRBJ2-2, with TRBD1 matching over 7 bases. The CDR3 has 14 amino acids. Unmatched junction bases numbered 7, after V lost 6 bases and J lost 6 bases.

The V gene is TRBV6-5, the J gene TRBJ2-7; D not resolved. This CDR3 region has 14 residues. Germline V gene data show CDR1 as MNHEY and CDR2 as SVGAGI. Deletions cut 2 bases from V and 2 bases from J, with 10 bases between. The CDR3 reads CASSYMSGPYEQYF. CDR3 DNA: TGTGCCAGCAGTTACATGTCCGGACCCTACGAGCAGTACTTC.

This clonotype was seen a few times. CDR3 region: CASSRGGNYNEQFF. Written as DNA, the CDR3 is TGTGCCAGCAGCCGGGGTGGGAATTACAATGAGCAGTTCTTC. This rearrangement joins TRBV3-1 to TRBJ2-1; D is unresolved. Germline assignment: CDR1 LGHDT and CDR2 YNNKEL (reference sequence). The CDR3 totals 14 residues. V was clipped by 4 bases and J by 4 bases, with 11 bases between them.

This clonotype was seen only a few times. The V gene is TRBV5-6, the J gene TRBJ1-2; D remains unclear. The CDR3 has 16 residues. Trimming took 1 base from V and 1 from J, leaving 14 bases between them. Germline CDR1 and CDR2: SGHDT and YYEEEE. The CDR3 sequence: CASSLFAGTDNYGYTF. The CDR3 DNA sequence: TGTGCCAGCAGCTTGTTCGCAGGCACGGATAACTATGGCTACACCTTC.

This clonotype was counted a few times. The chain couples TRBV7-2 to TRBJ2-7, with 12 positions matching TRBD2. Germline CDR1 and CDR2: SGHTA and FQGNSA. Trimming took 5 bases from V and 2 from J; bases not matched to a gene: 7. There are 16 residues in the CDR3. The CDR3 here is CASSRTSSGRAYEQYF. The CDR3 bases are TGTGCCAGCAGCCGTACTTCTAGCGGGAGGGCCTACGAGCAGTACTTC.

This clonotype was observed a few times. This sequence joins TRBV9 and TRBJ1-2; D possibly corresponds to TRBD1 (6 bases). Deletions cut 3 bases from V and 2 bases from J, with 8 bases between. Looked up from germline, CDR1 is SGDLS and CDR2 is YYNGEE. The CDR3 sequence is 13 residues long. CDR3 in DNA: TGTGCCAGCAGCGACGGGACAAACTATGGCTACACCTTC. Protein sequence: CASSDGTNYGYTF.

V is TRBV7-9 and J is TRBJ2-7; 11 positions match TRBD2. The CDR3 totals 14 residues. Germline V gene lookup returns CDR1 SEHNR and CDR2 FQNEAQ (reference sequence). V shed 5 bases and J 2 bases; nucleotides not matched to a gene: 2. DNA of the CDR3: TGTGCCAGCAGCACGGGACTAGCGGCCTACGAGCAGTACTTC. It yields the protein CASSTGLAAYEQYF.

This clonotype occurred many times. The chain combines TRBV12-3 or TRBV12-4 with TRBJ1-5; D is undetermined. Trimming removed 6 bases at V and 0 bases at J, with 15 bases between. The CDR3 runs 16 residues. CDR3 in DNA: TGTGCCAGCAGGCTGTCTGGGCAGGATAGCAATCAGCCCCAGCATTTT. Translating it yields CASRLSGQDSNQPQHF.

This clonotype was observed a handful of times. The chain carries TRBV20-1 and TRBJ2-5; perhaps TRBD2 as D (5 bases). The CDR3 loop spans 14 amino acids. Per germline, CDR1 DFQATT and CDR2 SNEGSKA (reference sequence). V was pared by 2 bases and J by 3 bases, with 13 bases between. For the CDR3, the DNA is TGCAGTGCTAGACAACTTCTAGCTGAAGAGACCCAGTACTTC. Its protein is CSARQLLAEETQYF.

This clonotype was detected only a few times. V and J are TRBV19 and TRBJ1-5; possibly TRBD1 for D (6 bases). The CDR3 totals 14 residues. V dropped 7 bases and J dropped 1 base, with 11 bases sitting between them. Germline CDR1 reads LNHDA; CDR2 reads SQIVND (reference sequence). The CDR3 region has the DNA TGTGCCAGTATTGAACAGGGAAGCAATCAGCCCCAGCATTTT. This encodes CASIEQGSNQPQHF. The full variable domain, in which reference TRBV19 and TRBJ1-5 provide the parts outside the CDR3, is DGGITQSPKYLFRKEGQNVTLSCEQNLNHDAMYWYRQDPGQGLRLIYYSQIVNDFQKGDIAEGYSVSREKKESFPLTVTSAQKNPTAFYLCASIEQGSNQPQHFGDGTRLSIL.

In this sample, this clonotype turned up many times. The chain is built from TRBV12-3 or TRBV12-4 and TRBJ1-1; D call uncertain. Deletions cut 6 bases from V and 3 bases from J, with 14 bases between. This CDR3 region has 14 residues. The CDR3 reads CASRGPGEHTEAFF. The DNA of the CDR3 is TGTGCCAGCAGAGGCCCCGGGGAACACACTGAAGCTTTCTTT.

The genes are TRBV20-1 and TRBJ2-5, with 7 nucleotides matching TRBD2. Trimming took 3 bases from V and 5 from J; bases not matched to a gene: 9. The CDR3 totals 14 residues. The germline V gene encodes CDR1 DFQATT and CDR2 SNEGSKA (reference sequence). The CDR3 DNA is TGCAGTGCTAGTCGGGGGAGGGCAAGTGAGACCCAGTACTTC. Translating it yields CSASRGRASETQYF.

This clonotype was recorded a few times. This chain joins TRBV29-1 and TRBJ1-4; 11 bases map to TRBD1. In germline, CDR1 is SQVTM, CDR2 ANQGSEA. This CDR3 spans 14 amino acids. The V gene end was trimmed by 6 bases and the J gene end by 3 bases; junction bases not matched to a gene: 3. The DNA of the CDR3 is TGCAGCGTGGTGGACAGGGGGCCTAATGAAAAACTGTTTTTT. It specifies CSVVDRGPNEKLFF.

This clonotype has just a few counts. The chain couples TRBV14 to TRBJ1-6; D unclear. CDR1 is SGHDN, CDR2 FVKESK, per germline. The CDR3 covers 14 residues. V was trimmed by 1 base and J by 5 bases, leaving 6 bases between them. The CDR3 sequence is CASSQAVDNSPLHF. In DNA, the CDR3 is TGTGCCAGCAGCCAAGCGGTAGATAATTCACCCCTCCACTTT. The full variable domain, rest sourced from reference TRBV14 and TRBJ1-6, is EAGVTQFPSHSVIEKGQTVTLRCDPISGHDNLYWYRRVMGKEIKFLLHFVKESKQDESGMPNNRFLAERTGGTYSTLKVQPAELEDSGVYFCASSQAVDNSPLHFGNGTRLTVT.

This clonotype was recorded a few times. The rearrangement joins TRBV5-1 to TRBJ2-3; D is unclear. Germline V gene sequence: CDR1 SGHRS, CDR2 YFSETQ. The CDR3 is 15 residues long. V was clipped by 4 bases and J by 1 base, with 13 bases between them. CDR3 loop: CASSAESSGTDTQYF. In DNA, the CDR3 is TGCGCCAGCAGCGCAGAGTCATCCGGCACAGATACGCAGTATTTT.

Ten or more counts support this clonotype. The V call is TRBV28, the J call TRBJ2-5; D gene ambiguous. V lost 5 bases and J 2 bases, leaving 15 bases between the germline ends. CDR1 MDHEN and CDR2 SYDVKM come from the germline V gene. The CDR3 totals 15 residues. Here the CDR3 reads CASSHPLGYQETQYF. The CDR3 nucleotides are TGTGCCAGCAGTCACCCGTTAGGGTATCAAGAGACCCAGTACTTC.

In this sample, this clonotype turned up a few times. V gene TRBV19 combines with J gene TRBJ2-6; D call uncertain. This CDR3 has 16 amino acids. Germline assignment: CDR1 LNHDA and CDR2 SQIVND (reference sequence). Trimming removed 2 bases from V and 0 bases from J, with 8 bases in between. The CDR3 sequence: CASSIRLPSGANVLTF. CDR3 DNA sequence: TGTGCCAGTAGTATAAGGCTCCCCTCTGGGGCCAACGTCCTGACTTTC.

The sample holds a few counts of this clonotype. The rearrangement uses TRBV11-2 and TRBJ2-3; no clear D gene. Trimming cost V 5 bases and J 3 bases, with 12 bases left between them. This CDR3 has 14 residues. Germline V CDR1 and CDR2: SGHAT, FQNNGV. This CDR3 is CASSPTSLTDTQYF. The CDR3, as DNA: TGTGCCAGCAGCCCCACGTCCCTGACAGATACGCAGTATTTT.

This rearrangement joins TRBV7-2 to TRBJ2-1; 9 nucleotides agree with TRBD1. The germline V gene has CDR1 SGHTA and CDR2 FQGNSA. This CDR3 region has 14 residues. Germline trimming cut 6 bases from V and 10 bases from J; bases unmatched to any gene: 10. The CDR3, as DNA: TGTGCCAGCAGGAGGGGACAGGGACGTTTCGAGCAGTTCTTC. As protein: CASRRGQGRFEQFF.

This clonotype was recorded many times. The V gene is TRBV7-9, the J gene TRBJ2-7, with 8 nucleotides matching TRBD2. The V and J ends lost 5 bases and 5 bases, in that order; junction bases with no gene match: 5. The germline V gene has CDR1 SEHNR and CDR2 FQNEAQ (reference sequence). CDR3 length equals 13 residues. The CDR3 region is CASSQGLANEQYF. CDR3 nucleotide sequence: TGTGCCAGCAGCCAAGGACTAGCCAACGAGCAGTACTTC.

The V and J genes are TRBV7-9 and TRBJ2-3; D gene uncertain. V lost 4 bases and J 0 bases, leaving 8 bases between the germline ends. Germline V gene sequence: CDR1 SEHNR, CDR2 FQNEAQ (reference sequence). CDR3 size: 14 residues. CDR3 region: CASSSKASTDTQYF. The CDR3 nucleotides are TGTGCCAGCAGCTCCAAAGCTAGCACAGATACGCAGTATTTT.

In this sample, this clonotype turned up a few times. The rearrangement joins TRBV5-6 to TRBJ1-2; 9 nucleotides align to TRBD1. V lost 2 bases to trimming and J lost 5 bases; unmatched junction nucleotides: 7. Germline CDR1 and CDR2: SGHDT and YYEEEE. The CDR3 is made up of 15 amino acids. The CDR3 is CASSLSPGQGYGYTF. DNA of the CDR3: TGTGCCAGCAGCTTATCGCCGGGACAGGGATATGGCTACACCTTC.